The entry below gives a single T cell receptor beta chain sequence along with its context. Source study methods: Reference gene primer amplification gave estimated nucleated cell counts. Sequencing used immunoSEQ multiplex PCR; TCRdb keeps in-frame clones, though not all of them. That table supplies the V and J calls and clone size; D and trimming were determined from the DNA. The sample has approximately 90,000 clones; roughly 78% are singletons. The CDR3 is 15 residues long. The ends were cut back, 5 bases at V and 2 bases at J, with 16 bases in the middle. CDR1 and CDR2 from the germline V gene are MNHNS and SASEGT. This sample is part of a study of blood T cell repertoires in COVID-19. Turning to the study itself: Sites across the United States, Italy and Spain contributed samples from acute and convalescent COVID-19. The cDNA or gDNA used as material had been derived from T cells, B-cell-depleted T cells, or PBMCs.

This sequence joins TRBV6-1 and TRBJ2-7; D call uncertain. Sequencing was done on a sample of peripheral blood. This receptor was taken from a woman older than 75 with acute or convalescent COVID-19. CDR3 in amino acids: CASSPLAEIPYEQYF. In DNA, the CDR3 is TGTGCCAGCAGTCCCCTGGCGGAGATACCCTACGAGCAGTACTTC.